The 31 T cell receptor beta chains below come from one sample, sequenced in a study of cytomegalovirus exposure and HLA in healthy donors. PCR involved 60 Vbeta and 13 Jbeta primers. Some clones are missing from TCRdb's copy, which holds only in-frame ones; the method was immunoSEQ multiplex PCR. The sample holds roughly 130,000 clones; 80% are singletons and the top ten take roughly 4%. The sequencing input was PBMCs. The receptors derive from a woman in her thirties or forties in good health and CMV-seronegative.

CDR3 DNA: TGTGCCAGCAGCTTAGCGGGCAGGGCGGCTTTCTTT. This encodes CASSLAGRAAFF. The V gene is TRBV7-9, the J gene TRBJ1-1; possibly TRBD1 for D (5 bases). The CDR3 totals 12 residues. V was clipped by 0 bases and J by 11 bases, with 10 bases between them. Germline V gene sequence: CDR1 SEHNR, CDR2 FQNEAQ (reference sequence).

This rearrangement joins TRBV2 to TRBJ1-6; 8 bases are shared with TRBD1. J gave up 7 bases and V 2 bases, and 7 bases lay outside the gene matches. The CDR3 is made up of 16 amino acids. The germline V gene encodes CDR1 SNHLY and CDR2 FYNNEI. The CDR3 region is CASSEIQGATNSPLHF. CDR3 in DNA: TGTGCCAGCAGTGAAATTCAGGGGGCGACGAATTCACCCCTCCACTTT. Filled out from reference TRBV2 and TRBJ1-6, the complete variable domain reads EPEVTQTPSHQVTQMGQEVILRCVPISNHLYFYWYRQILGQKVEFLVSFYNNEISEKSEIFDDQFSVERPDGSNFTLKIRSTKLEDSAMYFCASSEIQGATNSPLHFGNGTRLTVT.

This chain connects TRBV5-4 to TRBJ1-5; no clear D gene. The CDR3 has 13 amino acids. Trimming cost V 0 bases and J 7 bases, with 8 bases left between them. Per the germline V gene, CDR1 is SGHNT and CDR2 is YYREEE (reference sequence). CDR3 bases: TGTGCCAGCAGCTTGGGCCCAGGCCAGCCCCAGCATTTT. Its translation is CASSLGPGQPQHF.

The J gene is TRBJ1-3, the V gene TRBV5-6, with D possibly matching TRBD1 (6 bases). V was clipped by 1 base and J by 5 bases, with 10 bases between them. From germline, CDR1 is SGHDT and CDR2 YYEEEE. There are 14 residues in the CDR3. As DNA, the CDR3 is TGTGCCAGCAGCTTGCTGACAGGAAGAAACACCATATATTTT. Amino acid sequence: CASSLLTGRNTIYF. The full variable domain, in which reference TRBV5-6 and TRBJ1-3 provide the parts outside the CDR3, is DAGVTQSPTHLIKTRGQQVTLRCSPKSGHDTVSWYQQALGQGPQFIFQYYEEEERQRGNFPDRFSGHQFPNYSSELNVNALLLGDSALYLCASSLLTGRNTIYFGEGSWLTVV.

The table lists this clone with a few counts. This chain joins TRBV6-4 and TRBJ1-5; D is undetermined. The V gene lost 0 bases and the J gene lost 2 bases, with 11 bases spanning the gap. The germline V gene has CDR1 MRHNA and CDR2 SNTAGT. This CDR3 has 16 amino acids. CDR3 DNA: TGTGCCAGCAGTGACTCCATCCCACATGGCAATCAGCCCCAGCATTTT. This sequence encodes CASSDSIPHGNQPQHF.

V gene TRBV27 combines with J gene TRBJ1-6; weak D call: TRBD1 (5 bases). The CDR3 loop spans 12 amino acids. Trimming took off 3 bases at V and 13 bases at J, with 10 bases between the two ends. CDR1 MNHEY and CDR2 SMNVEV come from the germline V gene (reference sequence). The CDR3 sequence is CASSFGRGPLHF. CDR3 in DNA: TGTGCCAGCAGTTTTGGGAGGGGCCCCCTCCACTTT.

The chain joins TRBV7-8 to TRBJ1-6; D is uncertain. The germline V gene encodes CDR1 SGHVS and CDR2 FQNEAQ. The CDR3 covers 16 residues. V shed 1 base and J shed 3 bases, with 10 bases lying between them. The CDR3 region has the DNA TGTGCCAGCAGCTTAGGGCGAGGCGGCTATAATTCACCCCTCCACTTT. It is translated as CASSLGRGGYNSPLHF.

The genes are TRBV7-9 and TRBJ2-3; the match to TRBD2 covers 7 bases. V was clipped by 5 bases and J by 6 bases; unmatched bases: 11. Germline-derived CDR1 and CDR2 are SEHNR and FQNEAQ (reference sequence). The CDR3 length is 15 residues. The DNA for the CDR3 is TGTGCCAGCAGCGCAATCCCCCTGGGAGGGGATACGCAGTATTTT. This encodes CASSAIPLGGDTQYF. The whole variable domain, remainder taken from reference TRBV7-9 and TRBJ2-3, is DTGVSQNPRHKITKRGQNVTFRCDPISEHNRLYWYRQTLGQGPEFLTYFQNEAQLEKSRLLSDRFSAERPKGSFSTLEIQRTEQGDSAMYLCASSAIPLGGDTQYFGPGTRLTVL.

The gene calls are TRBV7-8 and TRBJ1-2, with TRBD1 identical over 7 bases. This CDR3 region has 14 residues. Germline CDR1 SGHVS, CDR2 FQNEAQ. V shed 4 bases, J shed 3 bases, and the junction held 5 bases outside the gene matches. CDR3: CASSYPGQDYGYTF. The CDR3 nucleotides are TGTGCCAGCAGCTACCCTGGACAGGACTATGGCTACACCTTC.

CDR3 residues: CASSTNPLRGSGNTIYF. The DNA of the CDR3 is TGTGCCAGCAGCACAAACCCTCTCAGGGGCTCTGGAAACACCATATATTTT. The genes are TRBV9 and TRBJ1-3; the D gene is possibly TRBD1 (6 bases). The CDR3 runs to 17 residues. Per the germline V gene, CDR1 is SGDLS and CDR2 is YYNGEE. Trimming left V 4 bases short and J 0 bases short, with 17 bases between.

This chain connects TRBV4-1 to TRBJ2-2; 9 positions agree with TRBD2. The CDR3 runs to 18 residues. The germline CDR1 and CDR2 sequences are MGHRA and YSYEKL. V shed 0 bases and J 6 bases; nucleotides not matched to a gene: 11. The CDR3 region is CASSQEGGLASFAGELFF. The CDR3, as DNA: TGCGCCAGCAGCCAAGAAGGGGGACTAGCTTCGTTCGCCGGGGAGCTGTTTTTT.

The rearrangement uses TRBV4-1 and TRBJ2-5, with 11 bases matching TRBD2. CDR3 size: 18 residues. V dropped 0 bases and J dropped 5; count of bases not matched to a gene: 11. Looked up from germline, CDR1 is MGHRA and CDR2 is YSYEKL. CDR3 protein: CASSQDSYSGGGRETQYF. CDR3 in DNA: TGCGCCAGCAGCCAAGATTCCTATAGCGGGGGGGGCCGGGAGACCCAGTACTTC.

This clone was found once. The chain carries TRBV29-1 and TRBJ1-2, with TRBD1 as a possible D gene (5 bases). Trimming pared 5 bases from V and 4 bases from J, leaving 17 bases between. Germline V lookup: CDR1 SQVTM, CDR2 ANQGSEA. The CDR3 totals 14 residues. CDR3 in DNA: TGCAGCGTTTCGGGCCCCTCCGGGGGCTATGGCTACACCTTC. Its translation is CSVSGPSGGYGYTF.

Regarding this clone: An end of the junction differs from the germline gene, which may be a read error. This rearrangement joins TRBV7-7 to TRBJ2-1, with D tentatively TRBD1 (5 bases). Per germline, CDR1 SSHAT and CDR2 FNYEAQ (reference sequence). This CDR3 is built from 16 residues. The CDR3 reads CASSFVGGQGLNEQFF. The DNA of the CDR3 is TGTGCTAGCAGCTTTGTGGGTGGGCAGGGTCTGAATGAGCAGTTCTTC.

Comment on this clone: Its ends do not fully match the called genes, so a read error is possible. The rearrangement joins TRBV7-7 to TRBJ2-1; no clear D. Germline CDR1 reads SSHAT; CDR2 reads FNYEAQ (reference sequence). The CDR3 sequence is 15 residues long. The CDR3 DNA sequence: TGTGCTAGCAGCACAGCAGTTGTCTCCTACAATGAGCAGTTCTTC. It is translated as CASSTAVVSYNEQFF.

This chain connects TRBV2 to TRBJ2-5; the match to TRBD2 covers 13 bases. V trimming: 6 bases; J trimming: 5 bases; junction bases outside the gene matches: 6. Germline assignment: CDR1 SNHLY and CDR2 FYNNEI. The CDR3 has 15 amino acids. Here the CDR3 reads CASSRTSGRGETQYF. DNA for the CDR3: TGTGCCAGCAGCCGGACTAGCGGGAGAGGGGAGACCCAGTACTTC.

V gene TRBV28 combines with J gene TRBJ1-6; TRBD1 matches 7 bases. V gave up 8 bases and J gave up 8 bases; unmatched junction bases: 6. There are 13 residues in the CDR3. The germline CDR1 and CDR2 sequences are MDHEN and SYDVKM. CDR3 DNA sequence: TGTGCCAGCGGGGACAGTGGGTATTCACCCCTCCACTTT. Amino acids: CASGDSGYSPLHF.

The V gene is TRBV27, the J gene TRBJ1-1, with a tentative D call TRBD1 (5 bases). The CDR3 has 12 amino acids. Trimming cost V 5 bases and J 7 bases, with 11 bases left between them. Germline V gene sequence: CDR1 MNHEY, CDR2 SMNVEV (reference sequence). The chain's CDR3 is CASSIQGGEAFF. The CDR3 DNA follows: TGTGCCAGCAGTATCCAGGGAGGTGAAGCTTTCTTT.

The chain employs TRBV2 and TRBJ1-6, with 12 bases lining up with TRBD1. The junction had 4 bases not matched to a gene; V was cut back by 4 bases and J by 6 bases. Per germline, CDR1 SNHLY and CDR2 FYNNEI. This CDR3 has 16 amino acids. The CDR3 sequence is CASSAGTGGGNSPLHF. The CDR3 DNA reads TGTGCCAGCAGTGCCGGGACAGGGGGCGGTAATTCACCCCTCCACTTT. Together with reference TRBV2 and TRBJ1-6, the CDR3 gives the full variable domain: EPEVTQTPSHQVTQMGQEVILRCVPISNHLYFYWYRQILGQKVEFLVSFYNNEISEKSEIFDDQFSVERPDGSNFTLKIRSTKLEDSAMYFCASSAGTGGGNSPLHFGNGTRLTVT.

The CDR3 DNA is TGCGCCAGCAGTCTAGGAGAGAACACTGAAGCTTTCTTT. This encodes CASSLGENTEAFF. The chain links TRBV5-1 to TRBJ1-1; no clear D. The CDR3 totals 13 residues. CDR1 and CDR2 (germline): SGHRS, YFSETQ. V shed 5 bases and J shed 1 base, with 9 bases lying between them.

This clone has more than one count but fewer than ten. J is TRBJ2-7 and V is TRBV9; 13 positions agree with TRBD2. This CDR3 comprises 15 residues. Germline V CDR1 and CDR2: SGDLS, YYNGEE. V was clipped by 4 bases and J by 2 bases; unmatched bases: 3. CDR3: CASSPGLAGTYEQYF. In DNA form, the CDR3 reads TGTGCCAGCAGCCCGGGACTAGCGGGGACCTACGAGCAGTACTTC.

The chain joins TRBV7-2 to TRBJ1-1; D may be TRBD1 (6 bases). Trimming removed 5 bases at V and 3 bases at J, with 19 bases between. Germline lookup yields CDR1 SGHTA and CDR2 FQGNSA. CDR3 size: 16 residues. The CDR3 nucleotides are TGTGCCAGCAGCCCCGGGCGGGGGCGCAGGGACACTGAAGCTTTCTTT. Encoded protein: CASSPGRGRRDTEAFF.

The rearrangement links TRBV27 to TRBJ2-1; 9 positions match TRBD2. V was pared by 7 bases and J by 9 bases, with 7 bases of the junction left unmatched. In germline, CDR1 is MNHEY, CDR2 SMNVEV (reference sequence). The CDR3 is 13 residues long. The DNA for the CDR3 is TGTGCCAGCACCCGCGGGGGGGCCGTTGAGCAGTTCTTC. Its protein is CASTRGGAVEQFF.

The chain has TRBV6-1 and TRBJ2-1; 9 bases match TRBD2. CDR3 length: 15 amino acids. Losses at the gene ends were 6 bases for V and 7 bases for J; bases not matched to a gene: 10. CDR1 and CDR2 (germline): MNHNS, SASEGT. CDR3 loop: CASRFAGTSPNEQFF. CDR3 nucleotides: TGTGCCAGCAGGTTCGCCGGGACTAGCCCTAATGAGCAGTTCTTC.

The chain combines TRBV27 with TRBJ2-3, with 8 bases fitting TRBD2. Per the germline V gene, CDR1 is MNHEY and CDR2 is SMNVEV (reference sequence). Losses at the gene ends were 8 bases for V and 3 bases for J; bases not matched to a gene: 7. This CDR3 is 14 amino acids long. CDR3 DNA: TGTGCCAGCGGGTCGACTAGCGCGACAGATACGCAGTATTTT. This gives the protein CASGSTSATDTQYF.

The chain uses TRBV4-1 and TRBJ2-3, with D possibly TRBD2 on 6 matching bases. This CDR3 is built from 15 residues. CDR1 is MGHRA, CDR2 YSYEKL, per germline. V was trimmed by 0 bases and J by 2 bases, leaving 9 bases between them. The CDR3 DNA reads TGCGCCAGCAGCCAAGAGGGACTCCCCACAGATACGCAGTATTTT. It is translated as CASSQEGLPTDTQYF.

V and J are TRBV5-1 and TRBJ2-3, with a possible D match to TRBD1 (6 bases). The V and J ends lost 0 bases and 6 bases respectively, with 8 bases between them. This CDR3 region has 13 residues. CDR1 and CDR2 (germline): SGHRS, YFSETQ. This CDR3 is CASSLEGVDTQYF. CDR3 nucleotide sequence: TGCGCCAGCAGCTTGGAGGGGGTTGATACGCAGTATTTT.

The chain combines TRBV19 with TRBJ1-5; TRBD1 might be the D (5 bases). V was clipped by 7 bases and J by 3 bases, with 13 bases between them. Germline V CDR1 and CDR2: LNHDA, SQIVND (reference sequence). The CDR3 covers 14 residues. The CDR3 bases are TGTGCCAGTAAAGCAAGACAGTACAATCAGCCCCAGCATTTT. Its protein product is CASKARQYNQPQHF.

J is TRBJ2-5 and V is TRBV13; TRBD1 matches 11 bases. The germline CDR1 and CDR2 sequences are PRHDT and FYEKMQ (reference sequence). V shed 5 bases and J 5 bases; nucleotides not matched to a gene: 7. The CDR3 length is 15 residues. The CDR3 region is CASSLRTGGAETQYF. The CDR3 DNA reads TGTGCCAGCAGCCTCCGGACAGGGGGCGCGGAGACCCAGTACTTC.

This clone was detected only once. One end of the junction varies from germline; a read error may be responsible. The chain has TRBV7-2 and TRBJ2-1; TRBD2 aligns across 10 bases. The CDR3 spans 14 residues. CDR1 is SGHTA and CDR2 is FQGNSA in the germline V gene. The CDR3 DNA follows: TGTGCCAGCAGGTTAGCGGGGGGAGGCAATGAGCAGTTCTTC. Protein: CASRLAGGGNEQFF.

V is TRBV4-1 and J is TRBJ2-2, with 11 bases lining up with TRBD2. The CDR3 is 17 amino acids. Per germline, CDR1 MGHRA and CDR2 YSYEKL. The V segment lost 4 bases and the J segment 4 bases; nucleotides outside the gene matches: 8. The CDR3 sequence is CASSRPTSGSATGELFF. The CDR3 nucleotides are TGCGCCAGCAGCCGGCCAACTAGCGGGAGCGCCACCGGGGAGCTGTTTTTT.